Following are 19 T cell receptor beta chains from one sample sequenced in a study of technical replicates of blood from several donors. Assay: immunoSEQ multiplex PCR; the TCRdb copy retains only in-frame clones and omits some. The table has 95,000 or so clones, approximately 96% seen once; the top ten hold 0.34%. The specimen was T cells isolated from PBMCs. The receptors come from a human donor in good health.

This clone appeared once. This rearrangement joins TRBV6-5 to TRBJ2-2, with TRBD1 matching over 7 bases. V dropped 5 bases and J dropped 3; count of bases not matched to a gene: 3. The CDR3 consists of 14 residues. Germline loops: CDR1 MNHEY, CDR2 SVGAGI. CDR3 loop: CASSTGTDTGELFF. DNA of the CDR3: TGTGCCAGCAGTACGGGGACAGACACCGGGGAGCTGTTTTTT.

The J gene is TRBJ2-7, the V gene TRBV30; 7 bases map to TRBD2. Per germline, CDR1 GTSNPN and CDR2 SVGIG (reference sequence). This CDR3 contains 12 residues. Trimming took 5 bases from V and 3 from J; bases not matched to a gene: 4. The CDR3 coding sequence is TGTGCCTGGGGGCGGGAGTTCTACGAGCAGTACTTC. Protein sequence: CAWGREFYEQYF.

This chain uses TRBV4-1 with TRBJ1-4; D may be TRBD1 (6 bases). The CDR3 spans 15 residues. V was pared by 1 base and J by 7 bases, with 13 bases between. Germline values: CDR1 MGHRA, CDR2 YSYEKL. This chain's CDR3 is CASSQVGGAREKLFF. The CDR3 DNA sequence: TGCGCCAGCAGCCAAGTCGGGGGGGCGCGTGAAAAACTGTTTTTT.

This chain connects TRBV2 to TRBJ2-1; 11 bases map to TRBD2. The CDR3 runs 15 residues. Per the germline V gene, CDR1 is SNHLY and CDR2 is FYNNEI. J gave up 0 bases and V 7 bases, and 2 bases lay outside the gene matches. CDR3 sequence: CASKGTSGSYNEQFF. In DNA form, the CDR3 reads TGTGCCAGCAAAGGGACTAGCGGCTCCTACAATGAGCAGTTCTTC. Full variable domain (remainder filled in from reference TRBV2 and TRBJ2-1): EPEVTQTPSHQVTQMGQEVILRCVPISNHLYFYWYRQILGQKVEFLVSFYNNEISEKSEIFDDQFSVERPDGSNFTLKIRSTKLEDSAMYFCASKGTSGSYNEQFFGPGTRLTVL.

This chain connects TRBV4-1 to TRBJ1-1; no definite D call. The CDR3 sequence is 15 residues long. With 4 bases removed from V and 1 base from J, the gap between germline ends came to 13 bases. Germline V CDR1 and CDR2: MGHRA, YSYEKL. The CDR3 DNA sequence: TGCGCCAGCAGCCCCAGCGGGAAAAGGAACACTGAAGCTTTCTTT. Translation gives CASSPSGKRNTEAFF.

The CDR3 DNA sequence: TGCGCCAGCAGTGAGTCTAGCCAGAGCAATCAGCCCCAGCATTTT. This sequence encodes CASSESSQSNQPQHF. The chain recombines TRBV10-1 with TRBJ1-5; no firm D call. V lost 0 bases and J lost 1, with 7 bases in between. CDR1 WNHNN and CDR2 SYGVQD come from the germline V gene (reference sequence). The CDR3 consists of 15 residues.

The chain employs TRBV6-1 and TRBJ2-7; 7 bases are a match to TRBD2. Germline V lookup: CDR1 MNHNS, CDR2 SASEGT. V was clipped by 1 base and J by 3 bases; unmatched bases: 3. This CDR3 contains 14 residues. CDR3 nucleotides: TGTGCCAGCAGTGAAGAGCGGGGATACTACGAGCAGTACTTC. Protein sequence: CASSEERGYYEQYF.

As DNA, the CDR3 is TGTGCCAGCTGGACAGGGGCCTACAATGAGCAGTTCTTC. Protein product: CASWTGAYNEQFF. The V call is TRBV2, the J call TRBJ2-1; 9 nucleotides align to TRBD1. The V segment lost 8 bases and the J segment 2 bases; nucleotides outside the gene matches: 1. Germline CDR1 SNHLY, CDR2 FYNNEI. The CDR3 runs to 13 residues.

The rearrangement joins TRBV5-1 to TRBJ1-5, with D maybe TRBD1 (5 bases). Germline V gene lookup returns CDR1 SGHRS and CDR2 YFSETQ. The CDR3 totals 14 residues. V gave up 1 base and J gave up 7 bases, with 12 bases separating them. This CDR3 reads CASSLWGNEQPQHF. DNA for the CDR3: TGCGCCAGCAGCTTGTGGGGCAATGAGCAGCCCCAGCATTTT.

This rearrangement joins TRBV6-1 to TRBJ1-1; 8 bases line up with TRBD1. The junction had 4 bases not matched to a gene; V was cut back by 6 bases and J by 1 base. Per germline, CDR1 MNHNS and CDR2 SASEGT. CDR3 length equals 14 residues. For the CDR3, the DNA is TGTGCCAGCAGGACAGGGGAATGGAACACTGAAGCTTTCTTT. Translating it yields CASRTGEWNTEAFF.

This clone was seen a few times. The gene calls are TRBV21-1 and TRBJ1-1. TRBV21-1 counts as a pseudogene. This CDR3 region has 11 residues. CDR3 nucleotide sequence: TGTGCCAGCAGCTATGCCCCAAGACTCTTCTTT. Translating it yields CASSYAPRLFF.

The chain joins TRBV4-1 to TRBJ2-1; 7 bases line up with TRBD1. Germline V CDR1 and CDR2: MGHRA, YSYEKL. The V and J ends lost 5 bases and 7 bases, in that order; junction bases with no gene match: 11. This CDR3 has 15 amino acids. The CDR3 DNA reads TGCGCCAGCAGCGCAGGGGGAGCAAGTTCGAATGAGCAGTTCTTC. Translation: CASSAGGASSNEQFF.

V is TRBV7-2 and J is TRBJ2-1, with 15 bases aligning to TRBD2. The CDR3 spans 15 residues. Germline V gene sequence: CDR1 SGHTA, CDR2 FQGNSA. V lost 0 bases, J lost 10 bases, and 1 base stayed unmatched. The DNA for the CDR3 is TGTGCCAGCAGCTTAGCGGGACTAGCGGGAGGCGAGCAGTTCTTC. It codes for CASSLAGLAGGEQFF.

The genes are TRBV2 and TRBJ1-2, with D unresolved. The CDR3 has 14 amino acids. V was shortened by 3 bases and J by 4 bases, with 12 bases between the two germline ends. The germline V gene has CDR1 SNHLY and CDR2 FYNNEI. The CDR3 is CASSESYSFYGYTF. CDR3 DNA: TGTGCCAGCAGTGAGTCGTACAGCTTCTATGGCTACACCTTC.

V and J are TRBV6-5 and TRBJ2-3, with D possibly matching TRBD1 (6 bases). Germline V gene lookup returns CDR1 MNHEY and CDR2 SVGAGI. The CDR3 runs to 15 residues. Trimming pared 5 bases from V and 2 bases from J, leaving 14 bases between. The chain's CDR3 is CASSLQGYFTDTQYF. CDR3 sequence (DNA): TGTGCCAGCAGTCTTCAGGGGTACTTCACAGATACGCAGTATTTT.

The rearrangement joins TRBV11-2 to TRBJ1-2; D is perhaps TRBD1 (5 bases). The CDR3 sequence is 14 residues long. Trimming stripped 0 bases from V and 5 bases from J, with 10 bases between. Germline CDR1 reads SGHAT; CDR2 reads FQNNGV. CDR3 sequence: CASSLEGRGYGYTF. The CDR3 DNA reads TGTGCCAGCAGCTTAGAGGGTAGGGGTTATGGCTACACCTTC.

The V and J genes are TRBV10-1 and TRBJ2-7; 9 nucleotides line up with TRBD2. Looked up from germline, CDR1 is WNHNN and CDR2 is SYGVQD (reference sequence). The CDR3 runs to 15 residues. The ends lost 6 bases at V and 3 bases at J; junction bases unmatched: 9. The CDR3 region has the DNA TGCGCCAGCAGAGTCATAGCGGGAGATAACTACGAGCAGTACTTC. Amino acids: CASRVIAGDNYEQYF.

V gene TRBV5-1 combines with J gene TRBJ2-3; TRBD2 might be the D (5 bases). The ends were cut back, 2 bases at V and 4 bases at J, with 14 bases in the middle. CDR3 length: 15 residues. CDR1 and CDR2 (germline): SGHRS, YFSETQ. CDR3 region: CASSFAGSGADTQYF. The CDR3 DNA follows: TGCGCCAGCAGCTTCGCGGGCAGCGGAGCAGATACGCAGTATTTT.

The rearrangement joins TRBV15 to TRBJ2-7; the D gene is possibly TRBD2 (6 bases). Trimming took 1 base from V and 1 from J, leaving 8 bases between them. In germline, CDR1 is LNHNV, CDR2 YYDKDF (reference sequence). CDR3 length equals 14 residues. The CDR3 spells CATSRVAGSYEQYF. DNA for the CDR3: TGTGCCACCAGCAGAGTGGCGGGGTCCTACGAGCAGTACTTC.